Shown below are 21 T cell receptor beta chains from a single sample sequenced in a study of cytomegalovirus exposure and HLA in healthy donors. PCR employed 60 Vbeta and 13 Jbeta primers. This table comes from immunoSEQ multiplex PCR, and its TCRdb copy is limited to in-frame clones, with some not included. There are about 120,000 clones in the sample; roughly 82% occur only once, and roughly 3% lies in the top ten. Sequenced material: PBMCs. These receptors were obtained from a woman aged 40 to 50 in good health and CMV-seropositive.

The CDR3 here is CAWSVWPGLNYGYTF. DNA for the CDR3: TGTGCCTGGAGTGTATGGCCTGGGCTTAACTATGGCTACACCTTC. The chain recombines TRBV30 with TRBJ1-2, with D unclear. CDR1 GTSNPN and CDR2 SVGIG come from the germline V gene (reference sequence). The V and J ends lost 0 bases and 1 base respectively, with 12 bases between them. This CDR3 spans 15 amino acids.

This chain links TRBV9 with TRBJ1-1; 8 nucleotides line up with TRBD1. The CDR3 loop spans 15 amino acids. Losses at the gene ends were 0 bases for V and 1 base for J; bases not matched to a gene: 2. CDR1 is SGDLS, CDR2 YYNGEE, per germline. The CDR3 sequence is CASSVEGTGNTEAFF. CDR3 nucleotide sequence: TGTGCCAGCAGCGTAGAGGGGACAGGGAACACTGAAGCTTTCTTT.

The rearrangement uses TRBV30 and TRBJ2-7; TRBD1 matches at 7 bases. The CDR3 sequence is 15 residues long. Looked up from germline, CDR1 is GTSNPN and CDR2 is SVGIG (reference sequence). The V and J ends lost 3 bases and 5 bases, in that order; junction bases with no gene match: 13. CDR3 in DNA: TGTGCCTGGAGCGCCTTAACAGGGGCCACCAACGAGCAGTACTTC. It yields the protein CAWSALTGATNEQYF.

V is TRBV9 and J is TRBJ1-1; 8 bases are shared with TRBD1. Germline V gene data show CDR1 as SGDLS and CDR2 as YYNGEE. The trim removed 0 bases at V and 5 bases at J, leaving 9 bases unmatched. The CDR3 is 16 amino acids. DNA of the CDR3: TGTGCCAGCAGCGTAGTCCCAGGGGGCCCAGGGACTGAAGCTTTCTTT. Translating gives CASSVVPGGPGTEAFF.

The chain couples TRBV9 to TRBJ1-4; D is undetermined. There are 15 residues in the CDR3. V lost 0 bases and J lost 7, with 13 bases in between. The V gene's germline CDR1 is SGDLS and CDR2 YYNGEE. Written as DNA, the CDR3 is TGTGCCAGCAGCGTAGCTGGAGGGAGAATTGAAAAACTGTTTTTT. As protein: CASSVAGGRIEKLFF.

This sequence joins TRBV28 and TRBJ2-5; D possibly corresponds to TRBD2 (6 bases). The germline V and J ends were trimmed by 5 bases and 5 bases, with 18 bases remaining between them. CDR1 and CDR2 (germline): MDHEN, SYDVKM. The CDR3 has 15 residues. This CDR3 reads CASSPLQEGLETQYF. DNA of the CDR3: TGTGCCAGCAGTCCTTTGCAGGAGGGCCTCGAGACCCAGTACTTC. The full variable domain, its missing parts supplied by reference TRBV28 and TRBJ2-5, is DVKVTQSSRYLVKRTGEKVFLECVQDMDHENMFWYRQDPGLGLRLIYFSYDVKMKEKGDIPEGYSVSREKKERFSLILESASTNQTSMYLCASSPLQEGLETQYFGPGTRLLVL.

This rearrangement joins TRBV7-2 to TRBJ1-1; the D gene is possibly TRBD1 (5 bases). The CDR3 length is 12 residues. Germline assignment: CDR1 SGHTA and CDR2 FQGNSA. The V and J ends lost 6 bases and 5 bases respectively, with 10 bases between them. CDR3: CASSPGYTEAFF. Written as DNA, the CDR3 is TGTGCCAGCAGTCCAGGGTATACTGAAGCTTTCTTT.

This clone was seen a single time. J is TRBJ2-5 and V is TRBV18; 10 positions agree with TRBD1. Germline assignment: CDR1 KGHSH and CDR2 LQKENI. V lost 5 bases to trimming and J lost 5 bases; unmatched junction nucleotides: 8. The CDR3 runs 15 residues. The CDR3 spells CASSSGTGARETQYF. Written as DNA, the CDR3 is TGTGCCAGCTCATCCGGGACAGGGGCTCGGGAGACCCAGTACTTC. Variable domain in full (rest from reference TRBV18 and TRBJ2-5): NAGVMQNPRHLVRRRGQEARLRCSPMKGHSHVYWYRQLPEEGLKFMVYLQKENIIDESGMPKERFSAEFPKEGPSILRIQQVVRGDSAAYFCASSSGTGARETQYFGPGTRLLVL.

On this clone itself: The same CDR3 can be traced to other DNA sequences in this sample. CDR3 amino acids: CASSQDWPGAYEQYF. CDR3 sequence (DNA): TGCGCCAGCAGCCAAGATTGGCCGGGGGCCTACGAGCAGTACTTC. The chain uses TRBV4-3 and TRBJ2-7; tentatively, D is TRBD2 (6 bases). The CDR3 sequence is 15 residues long. Germline values: CDR1 LGHNA, CDR2 YSLEER. V gave up 0 bases and J gave up 2 bases, with 11 bases separating them.

The gene calls are TRBV6-5 and TRBJ1-6, with D possibly being TRBD1 (5 bases). Germline V gene lookup returns CDR1 MNHEY and CDR2 SVGAGI. V was trimmed by 4 bases and J by 10 bases, leaving 14 bases between them. The CDR3 is 14 residues long. The CDR3 sequence: CASSWTYRESPLHF. CDR3 nucleotides: TGTGCCAGCAGTTGGACATACCGGGAGTCACCCCTCCACTTT.

The chain combines TRBV21-1 with TRBJ2-7; TRBD1, the table's D call, lacks a check against the DNA. TRBV21-1 is a pseudogene. This CDR3 is 15 amino acids long. The CDR3 region has the DNA TGTGCCAGCAGCAAAGAAGGGACAGGGCCCTACGAGCAGTACTTC. Translating gives CASSKEGTGPYEQYF.

V and J are TRBV10-3 and TRBJ1-1; D is unclear. The CDR3 has 14 residues. Germline V gives CDR1 ENHRY, CDR2 SYGVKD. V lost 0 bases and J 5 bases, leaving 10 bases between the germline ends. The DNA of the CDR3 is TGTGCCATCAGTGAGTCGACGAGGGAAACTGAAGCTTTCTTT. It is translated as CAISESTRETEAFF.

This sequence joins TRBV6-1 and TRBJ1-5, with no clear D. In germline, CDR1 is MNHNS, CDR2 SASEGT. This CDR3 region has 15 residues. Trimming shortened V by 0 bases and J by 4 bases, and 10 bases separated the two germline ends. In DNA form, the CDR3 reads TGTGCCAGCAGTGAAGCGTTCAGGATTAATCAGCCCCAGCATTTT. It codes for CASSEAFRINQPQHF.

The chain links TRBV19 to TRBJ1-2, with D maybe TRBD1 (5 bases). The CDR3 totals 14 residues. Germline V gene sequence: CDR1 LNHDA, CDR2 SQIVND (reference sequence). V was pared by 0 bases and J by 5 bases, with 10 bases between. The CDR3 region has the DNA TGTGCCAGTAGTATAGACCCGACAGTTTATGGCTACACCTTC. As protein: CASSIDPTVYGYTF.

This rearrangement joins TRBV6-5 to TRBJ2-7, with 11 bases that match TRBD2. Trimming took 4 bases from V and 2 from J; bases not matched to a gene: 4. The V gene's germline CDR1 is MNHEY and CDR2 SVGAGI. CDR3 length equals 15 residues. CDR3: CASSSRLAGPYEQYF. In DNA, the CDR3 is TGTGCCAGCAGTTCTCGACTAGCGGGGCCCTACGAGCAGTACTTC.

The chain joins TRBV5-8 to TRBJ1-2; 8 bases align to TRBD1. CDR3 size: 15 residues. V trimming: 2 bases; J trimming: 5 bases; junction bases outside the gene matches: 8. CDR1 and CDR2 from the germline V gene are SGHTS and YDEGEE. In nucleotides, the CDR3 is TGTGCCAGCAGCTTTAGGACAGGGCCTCTTTATGGCTACACCTTC. Translating it yields CASSFRTGPLYGYTF.

The V gene is TRBV19, the J gene TRBJ1-2; 12 nucleotides line up with TRBD1. V was pared by 5 bases and J by 8 bases, with 9 bases of the junction left unmatched. There are 15 residues in the CDR3. Germline CDR1 is LNHDA and CDR2 is SQIVND (reference sequence). CDR3 nucleotide sequence: TGTGCCAGTAGTGGGGACAGGGGGCATCTCCAGGGCTACACCTTC. Translated: CASSGDRGHLQGYTF.

This clone was seen a handful of times. The chain is built from TRBV7-3 and TRBJ2-3; D perhaps matches TRBD2 (6 bases). Trimming cost V 1 base and J 8 bases, with 19 bases left between them. Germline V gene data show CDR1 as SGHTA and CDR2 as FQGTGA. The CDR3 covers 16 residues. CDR3 coding DNA: TGTGCCAGCAGCTTAAATCTTAGGAGGGCCTTGGCTACGCAGTATTTT. Its protein is CASSLNLRRALATQYF.

V and J are TRBV5-1 and TRBJ2-7; D is possibly TRBD2 (6 bases). Trimming left V 0 bases short and J 3 bases short, with 7 bases between. Germline V gene data show CDR1 as SGHRS and CDR2 as YFSETQ. This CDR3 region has 13 residues. The CDR3 protein is CASSLGDFYEQYF. CDR3 sequence (DNA): TGCGCCAGCAGCTTGGGGGACTTCTACGAGCAGTACTTC.

The genes are TRBV7-2 and TRBJ2-7; D is ambiguous. This CDR3 is 13 amino acids long. V lost 2 bases and J lost 4, with 9 bases in between. The V gene's germline CDR1 is SGHTA and CDR2 FQGNSA. CDR3 DNA: TGTGCCAGCAGCTTATCCTTATCTTACGAGCAGTACTTC. This sequence encodes CASSLSLSYEQYF.

The chain carries TRBV5-1 and TRBJ1-1, with a possible D match to TRBD1 (5 bases). The germline V gene has CDR1 SGHRS and CDR2 YFSETQ. The CDR3 extends over 14 amino acids. V was clipped by 5 bases and J by 0 bases, with 11 bases between them. CDR3 DNA sequence: TGCGCCAGCAGTTACGGGGGAATGAACACTGAAGCTTTCTTT. Amino acid sequence: CASSYGGMNTEAFF. Using reference TRBV5-1 and TRBJ1-1 for the parts outside the CDR3, the full variable domain is KAGVTQTPRYLIKTRGQQVTLSCSPISGHRSVSWYQQTPGQGLQFLFEYFSETQRNKGNFPGRFSGRQFSNSRSEMNVSTLELGDSALYLCASSYGGMNTEAFFGQGTRLTVV.